This entry lists 26 T cell receptor beta chains sequenced from one sample in a study of cytomegalovirus exposure and HLA in healthy donors. 60 Vbeta and 13 Jbeta primers were used in PCR. TCRdb's copy holds only in-frame clones and misses some; the assay was immunoSEQ multiplex PCR. Of about 110,000 clones listed, less than 70% are singletons. Source material: PBMCs. All receptors derive from a woman in her seventies in good health and CMV-seropositive.

CDR3 sequence (DNA): TGTGCCAGCAGCGGCGGACAGGGAAACTATGGCTACACCTTC. Translation: CASSGGQGNYGYTF. The J gene is TRBJ1-2, the V gene TRBV9; TRBD1 matches at 8 bases. With V trimmed by 3 bases and J by 2 bases, 3 bases remained unmatched. This CDR3 region has 14 residues. CDR1 SGDLS and CDR2 YYNGEE come from the germline V gene.

The chain has TRBV7-2 and TRBJ2-5; TRBD2 matches 8 bases. This CDR3 is 15 amino acids long. J was trimmed by 5 bases and V by 7 bases; bases with no gene match: 12. Germline V gene lookup returns CDR1 SGHTA and CDR2 FQGNSA. The CDR3 DNA follows: TGTGCCAGCAACCCGGGGGGGGGAGGCTTTGAGACCCAGTACTTC. The encoded protein is CASNPGGGGFETQYF. Supplemented by reference TRBV7-2 and TRBJ2-5, the full variable domain reads GAGVSQSPSNKVTEKGKDVELRCDPISGHTALYWYRQSLGQGLEFLIYFQGNSAPDKSGLPSDRFSAERTGGSVSTLTIQRTQQEDSAVYLCASNPGGGGFETQYFGPGTRLLVL.

This chain connects TRBV4-1 to TRBJ2-3; 13 bases are a match to TRBD2. Looked up from germline, CDR1 is MGHRA and CDR2 is YSYEKL. CDR3 length: 18 residues. J lost 4 bases, V lost 4 bases, and 11 bases had no gene match. The CDR3 here is CASSPTSGGAFRSDTQYF. For the CDR3, the DNA is TGCGCCAGCAGCCCAACTAGCGGGGGGGCCTTCAGATCAGATACGCAGTATTTT.

The chain uses TRBV10-3 and TRBJ2-7; 7 bases are shared with TRBD1. In germline, CDR1 is ENHRY, CDR2 SYGVKD. The CDR3 is 14 amino acids. The junction had 8 bases not matched to a gene; V was cut back by 3 bases and J by 6 bases. DNA of the CDR3: TGTGCCATCAGTGAAACGGGACAGAGAACCGAGCAGTACTTC. It encodes CAISETGQRTEQYF.

V gene TRBV4-3 combines with J gene TRBJ1-5; D possibly corresponds to TRBD1 (5 bases). Per germline, CDR1 LGHNA and CDR2 YSLEER. The CDR3 has 14 amino acids. V lost 4 bases and J lost 6, with 13 bases in between. Here the CDR3 reads CASSPEGLAQPQHF. The CDR3 nucleotides read TGCGCCAGCAGCCCCGAGGGACTTGCTCAGCCCCAGCATTTT.

The chain links TRBV9 to TRBJ2-5; 11 bases align to TRBD1. V was pared by 3 bases and J by 1 base, with 5 bases of the junction left unmatched. Germline V lookup: CDR1 SGDLS, CDR2 YYNGEE. The CDR3 totals 16 residues. The CDR3 region is CASSGGTGGVQETQYF. The CDR3 region has the DNA TGTGCCAGCAGCGGGGGGACAGGGGGTGTCCAAGAGACCCAGTACTTC.

This clone was observed a handful of times. V is TRBV6-5 and J is TRBJ2-1, with 10 bases that match TRBD1. With V trimmed by 4 bases and J by 4 bases, 4 bases remained unmatched. The CDR3 runs 15 residues. The V gene's germline CDR1 is MNHEY and CDR2 SVGAGI. Here the CDR3 reads CASSSRTGGYNEQFF. CDR3 bases: TGTGCCAGCAGTTCCAGGACAGGGGGGTACAATGAGCAGTTCTTC.

The chain recombines TRBV19 with TRBJ1-5; D uncertain. V was pared by 4 bases and J by 7 bases, with 11 bases between. Germline assignment: CDR1 LNHDA and CDR2 SQIVND (reference sequence). This CDR3 is built from 13 residues. The CDR3 here is CASSSWGDQPQHF. CDR3 coding DNA: TGTGCCAGTAGTAGTTGGGGAGACCAGCCCCAGCATTTT. Variable domain in full (rest from reference TRBV19 and TRBJ1-5): DGGITQSPKYLFRKEGQNVTLSCEQNLNHDAMYWYRQDPGQGLRLIYYSQIVNDFQKGDIAEGYSVSREKKESFPLTVTSAQKNPTAFYLCASSSWGDQPQHFGDGTRLSIL.

The chain employs TRBV14 and TRBJ2-1, with TRBD2 identical over 9 bases. The germline V gene encodes CDR1 SGHDN and CDR2 FVKESK. V shed 4 bases, J shed 7 bases, and the junction held 5 bases outside the gene matches. The CDR3 runs 14 residues. CDR3 DNA sequence: TGTGCCAGCAGCCCACTAGCGGGCTCGAATGAGCAGTTCTTC. It encodes CASSPLAGSNEQFF.

V is TRBV10-3 and J is TRBJ2-5, with 9 nucleotides matching TRBD2. The CDR3 runs 13 residues. CDR1 ENHRY and CDR2 SYGVKD come from the germline V gene. After removal of 6 bases from V and 5 bases from J, the junction contained 4 bases not matched to a gene. The CDR3 sequence is CAIRGTSWETQYF. CDR3 sequence (DNA): TGTGCCATCAGGGGGACTAGCTGGGAGACCCAGTACTTC.

This chain uses TRBV4-1 with TRBJ1-5; D perhaps matches TRBD1 (5 bases). CDR3 length equals 19 residues. In germline, CDR1 is MGHRA, CDR2 YSYEKL. V was shortened by 0 bases and J by 0 bases, with 18 bases between the two germline ends. The CDR3 reads CASSQDRGGPYNSNQPQHF. The CDR3 DNA follows: TGCGCCAGCAGCCAAGATAGGGGAGGGCCGTACAATAGCAATCAGCCCCAGCATTTT.

The chain couples TRBV6-1 to TRBJ1-1; D remains unclear. Trimming pared 5 bases from V and 2 bases from J, leaving 15 bases between. Per the germline V gene, CDR1 is MNHNS and CDR2 is SASEGT. The CDR3 extends over 15 amino acids. The CDR3 nucleotides read TGTGCCAGCAGTTTACATCTGACAAGTAACACTGAAGCTTTCTTT. Amino acid sequence: CASSLHLTSNTEAFF.

The genes are TRBV7-6 and TRBJ2-2; D is undetermined. V lost 5 bases to trimming and J lost 4 bases, with 14 bases between them. The germline gives CDR1 SGHVS, CDR2 FNYEAQ. CDR3 length: 15 residues. The chain's CDR3 is CASSPATEPTGELFF. For the CDR3, the DNA is TGTGCCAGCAGCCCAGCAACAGAACCCACCGGGGAGCTGTTTTTT.

The genes are TRBV13 and TRBJ2-5; 11 nucleotides match TRBD2. There are 16 residues in the CDR3. With V trimmed by 3 bases and J by 3 bases, 6 bases remained unmatched. The germline CDR1 and CDR2 sequences are PRHDT and FYEKMQ (reference sequence). This CDR3 is CASSLVAGGVKETQYF. The CDR3 DNA sequence: TGTGCCAGCAGCTTGGTAGCGGGGGGGGTGAAAGAGACCCAGTACTTC.

J is TRBJ1-1 and V is TRBV6-5, with D perhaps TRBD1 (6 bases). CDR1 and CDR2 from the germline V gene are MNHEY and SVGAGI. Trimming cost V 6 bases and J 1 base, with 9 bases left between them. The CDR3 consists of 13 residues. CDR3 region: CASSRGGNTEAFF. The DNA of the CDR3 is TGTGCCAGCAGCCGAGGGGGGAACACTGAAGCTTTCTTT.

The chain is built from TRBV7-2 and TRBJ2-5; 10 bases line up with TRBD2. Germline-derived CDR1 and CDR2 are SGHTA and FQGNSA. The CDR3 is made up of 16 amino acids. After removal of 5 bases from V and 1 base from J, the junction contained 7 bases not matched to a gene. The CDR3: CASSPLAGVVQETQYF. Written as DNA, the CDR3 is TGTGCCAGCAGCCCTCTAGCGGGGGTCGTCCAAGAGACCCAGTACTTC.

The J gene is TRBJ2-7, the V gene TRBV11-2; 14 bases match TRBD2. J lost 5 bases, V lost 4 bases, and 7 bases had no gene match. The CDR3 consists of 16 residues. From germline, CDR1 is SGHAT and CDR2 FQNNGV. The CDR3 DNA is TGTGCCAGCAGCTCCTGGACTAGCGGGGGGAAGGACGAGCAGTACTTC. It is translated as CASSSWTSGGKDEQYF.

CDR3 residues: CASSVQGLGTGELFF. The DNA of the CDR3 is TGCGCCAGCAGCGTACAAGGACTAGGGACCGGGGAGCTGTTTTTT. The gene calls are TRBV5-1 and TRBJ2-2, with 7 bases that match TRBD2. Germline V CDR1 and CDR2: SGHRS, YFSETQ. The CDR3 loop spans 15 amino acids. V dropped 4 bases and J dropped 5; count of bases not matched to a gene: 8.

The V gene is TRBV14, the J gene TRBJ1-1; D uncertain. The V gene lost 7 bases and the J gene lost 3 bases, with 15 bases spanning the gap. Germline V gene lookup returns CDR1 SGHDN and CDR2 FVKESK. The CDR3 is made up of 14 amino acids. This CDR3 reads CASTPMGSYTEAFF. CDR3 DNA: TGTGCCAGCACCCCCATGGGTAGCTACACTGAAGCTTTCTTT.

This clone was seen only once. The chain is built from TRBV5-1 and TRBJ2-7; a possible D gene is TRBD2 (6 bases). V was cut by 0 bases and J by 1 base, with 11 bases left in between. Germline V gene sequence: CDR1 SGHRS, CDR2 YFSETQ. The CDR3 sequence is 15 residues long. CDR3 protein: CASSLEPGLSYEQYF. The CDR3 bases are TGCGCCAGCAGCTTGGAACCGGGACTTTCCTACGAGCAGTACTTC. Full variable domain (rest looked up from reference TRBV5-1 and TRBJ2-7): KAGVTQTPRYLIKTRGQQVTLSCSPISGHRSVSWYQQTPGQGLQFLFEYFSETQRNKGNFPGRFSGRQFSNSRSEMNVSTLELGDSALYLCASSLEPGLSYEQYFGPGTRLTVT.

The V gene is TRBV19, the J gene TRBJ1-3; perhaps TRBD1 as D (6 bases). CDR3 length: 12 residues. Between the trimmed V and J ends, which lost 4 bases and 9 bases, there was a span of 10 bases. Germline assignment: CDR1 LNHDA and CDR2 SQIVND (reference sequence). In nucleotides, the CDR3 is TGTGCCAGTAGTACGCTACAGGGCACCATATATTTT. It encodes CASSTLQGTIYF. The entire variable domain, with the rest obtained from reference TRBV19 and TRBJ1-3, is as follows: DGGITQSPKYLFRKEGQNVTLSCEQNLNHDAMYWYRQDPGQGLRLIYYSQIVNDFQKGDIAEGYSVSREKKESFPLTVTSAQKNPTAFYLCASSTLQGTIYFGEGSWLTVV.

CDR3 region: CATSRDRAGVGSPLHF. The DNA of the CDR3 is TGTGCCACCAGCAGAGATCGTGCAGGGGTCGGTTCACCCCTCCACTTT. The chain is built from TRBV15 and TRBJ1-6; D perhaps matches TRBD1 (6 bases). This CDR3 contains 16 residues. V lost 0 bases to trimming and J lost 9 bases, with 15 bases between them. The germline CDR1 and CDR2 sequences are LNHNV and YYDKDF (reference sequence).

There are a few counts of this clone. Other DNA sequences within the sample encode an identical CDR3. The chain couples TRBV2 to TRBJ2-3, with TRBD1 identical over 8 bases. After removal of 5 bases from V and 2 bases from J, the junction contained 6 bases not matched to a gene. Germline V CDR1 and CDR2: SNHLY, FYNNEI. The CDR3 sequence is 15 residues long. The CDR3 sequence: CASSSDRANTDTQYF. CDR3 nucleotides: TGTGCCAGCAGTTCGGACAGGGCGAACACAGATACGCAGTATTTT.

This clone showed up just a few times. The chain employs TRBV9 and TRBJ2-5; 7 bases fit TRBD1. CDR3 length equals 15 residues. V shed 4 bases, J shed 4 bases, and the junction held 10 bases outside the gene matches. Per the germline V gene, CDR1 is SGDLS and CDR2 is YYNGEE. CDR3 DNA sequence: TGTGCCAGCAGCTCACGGACAGGCGGCTCAGAGACCCAGTACTTC. Its protein is CASSSRTGGSETQYF.

The chain recombines TRBV9 with TRBJ2-2, with D perhaps TRBD2 (7 bases). Germline V gene lookup returns CDR1 SGDLS and CDR2 YYNGEE. The CDR3 is 16 amino acids. V lost 3 bases and J lost 0, with 12 bases in between. In DNA form, the CDR3 reads TGTGCCAGCAGCGAAGGGGGAGGGCCGAACACCGGGGAGCTGTTTTTT. Translated, it gives CASSEGGGPNTGELFF.

This chain uses TRBV2 with TRBJ2-3; no definite D call. The CDR3 length is 15 residues. V lost 5 bases, J lost 1 base, and 13 bases lay in between. The germline V gene has CDR1 SNHLY and CDR2 FYNNEI. CDR3 nucleotides: TGTGCCAGCAGTACTCTCCTGCAAGGCACAGATACGCAGTATTTT. Translation: CASSTLLQGTDTQYF. Based on the CDR3 plus reference TRBV2 and TRBJ2-3, the full variable domain is EPEVTQTPSHQVTQMGQEVILRCVPISNHLYFYWYRQILGQKVEFLVSFYNNEISEKSEIFDDQFSVERPDGSNFTLKIRSTKLEDSAMYFCASSTLLQGTDTQYFGPGTRLTVL.